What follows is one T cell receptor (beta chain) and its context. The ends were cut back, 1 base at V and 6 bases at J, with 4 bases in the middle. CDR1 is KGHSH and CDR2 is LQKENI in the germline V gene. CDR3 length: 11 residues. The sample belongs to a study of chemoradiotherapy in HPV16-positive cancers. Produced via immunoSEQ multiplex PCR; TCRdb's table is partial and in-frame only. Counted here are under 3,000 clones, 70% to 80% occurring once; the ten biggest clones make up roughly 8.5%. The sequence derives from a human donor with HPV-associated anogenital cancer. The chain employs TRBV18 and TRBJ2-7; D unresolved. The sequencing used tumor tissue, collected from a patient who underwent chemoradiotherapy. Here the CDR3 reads CASSPRVEQYF. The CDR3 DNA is TGTGCCAGCTCACCACGAGTCGAGCAGTACTTC.